Listed below are T cell receptor beta chains from one sample, sequenced in a study of T cells in Graves' hyperthyroidism and ophthalmopathy. TCRdb re-called the multiplex PCR reads with MiXCR, one entry per CDR3 protein. The table includes approximately 710,000 distinct CDR3 sequences, 17% detected once. Sequencing used blood. The source of these receptors is a man aged 50 to 60 with Graves' hyperthyroidism. CDR3s include the opening cysteine and the closing phenylalanine or tryptophan. The D gene is left open where the match is weak. Size tells how often a clone was seen (once, few, many) or the class of an expanded clone, and some rows leave it out.

cdr3_aa cdr3_nt d_call j_call clone_size v_call
CASSLPGQTSTNEQFF TGCGCCAGCAGCTTGCCGGGACAGACCTCTACAAATGAGCAGTTCTTC TRBD1 TRBJ2-1 many TRBV5-1
CASSPRAPTGGSETQYF TGTGCCAGCTCACCACGCGCTCCCACGGGGGGGTCGGAGACCCAGTACTTC TRBD2 TRBJ2-5 few TRBV18
CASSPLAGSREQYF TGTGCCAGCAGTCCCCTAGCGGGATCGAGGGAGCAGTACTTC TRBD2 TRBJ2-7 - TRBV2
CASSTIRGYTF TGTGCCAGTAGTACCATCCGGGGCTACACCTTC - TRBJ1-2 - TRBV19
CASSQGERLSSYNEQFF TGTGCCAGCAGCCAAGGAGAGCGCCTGAGCTCCTACAATGAGCAGTTCTTC - TRBJ2-1 many TRBV3-1
CAWGGGEPGELFF TGTGCCTGGGGAGGGGGGGAGCCCGGGGAGCTGTTTTTT - TRBJ2-2 few TRBV30
CATKGQGATNEKLFF TGTGCCACCAAAGGTCAGGGGGCAACTAATGAAAAACTGTTTTTT TRBD1 TRBJ1-4 - TRBV6-1
CASSLGTELETQYF TGTGCCAGCAGTCTCGGGACAGAGCTAGAGACCCAGTACTTC TRBD1 TRBJ2-5 many TRBV28
CASSLVPVLGNTGELFF TGTGCCAGCAGCTTAGTACCGGTCTTGGGAAACACCGGGGAGCTGTTTTTT - TRBJ2-2 - TRBV7-3
CASSYPGQGNTEAFF TGTGCCAGCAGCTACCCCGGACAGGGGAACACTGAAGCTTTCTTT TRBD1 TRBJ1-1 many TRBV5-6
CASSSQDRGRETQYF TGTGCCAGCAGCTCGCAGGACAGGGGAAGAGAGACCCAGTACTTC TRBD1 TRBJ2-5 - TRBV7-2
CASSRSAGTYNEQFF TGTGCCAGCAGCCGCTCCGCGGGGACCTACAATGAGCAGTTCTTC - TRBJ2-1 many TRBV7-3
CSATYRADTQYF TGCAGTGCCACATATCGGGCCGATACGCAGTATTTT - TRBJ2-3 many TRBV20-1
CASSFAGGSYNEQFF TGTGCCAGTAGTTTCGCGGGAGGATCCTACAATGAGCAGTTCTTC TRBD2 TRBJ2-1 many TRBV19
CASRPGLINQPQHF TGTGCCAGCAGACCGGGACTGATCAATCAGCCCCAGCATTTT - TRBJ1-5 many TRBV2